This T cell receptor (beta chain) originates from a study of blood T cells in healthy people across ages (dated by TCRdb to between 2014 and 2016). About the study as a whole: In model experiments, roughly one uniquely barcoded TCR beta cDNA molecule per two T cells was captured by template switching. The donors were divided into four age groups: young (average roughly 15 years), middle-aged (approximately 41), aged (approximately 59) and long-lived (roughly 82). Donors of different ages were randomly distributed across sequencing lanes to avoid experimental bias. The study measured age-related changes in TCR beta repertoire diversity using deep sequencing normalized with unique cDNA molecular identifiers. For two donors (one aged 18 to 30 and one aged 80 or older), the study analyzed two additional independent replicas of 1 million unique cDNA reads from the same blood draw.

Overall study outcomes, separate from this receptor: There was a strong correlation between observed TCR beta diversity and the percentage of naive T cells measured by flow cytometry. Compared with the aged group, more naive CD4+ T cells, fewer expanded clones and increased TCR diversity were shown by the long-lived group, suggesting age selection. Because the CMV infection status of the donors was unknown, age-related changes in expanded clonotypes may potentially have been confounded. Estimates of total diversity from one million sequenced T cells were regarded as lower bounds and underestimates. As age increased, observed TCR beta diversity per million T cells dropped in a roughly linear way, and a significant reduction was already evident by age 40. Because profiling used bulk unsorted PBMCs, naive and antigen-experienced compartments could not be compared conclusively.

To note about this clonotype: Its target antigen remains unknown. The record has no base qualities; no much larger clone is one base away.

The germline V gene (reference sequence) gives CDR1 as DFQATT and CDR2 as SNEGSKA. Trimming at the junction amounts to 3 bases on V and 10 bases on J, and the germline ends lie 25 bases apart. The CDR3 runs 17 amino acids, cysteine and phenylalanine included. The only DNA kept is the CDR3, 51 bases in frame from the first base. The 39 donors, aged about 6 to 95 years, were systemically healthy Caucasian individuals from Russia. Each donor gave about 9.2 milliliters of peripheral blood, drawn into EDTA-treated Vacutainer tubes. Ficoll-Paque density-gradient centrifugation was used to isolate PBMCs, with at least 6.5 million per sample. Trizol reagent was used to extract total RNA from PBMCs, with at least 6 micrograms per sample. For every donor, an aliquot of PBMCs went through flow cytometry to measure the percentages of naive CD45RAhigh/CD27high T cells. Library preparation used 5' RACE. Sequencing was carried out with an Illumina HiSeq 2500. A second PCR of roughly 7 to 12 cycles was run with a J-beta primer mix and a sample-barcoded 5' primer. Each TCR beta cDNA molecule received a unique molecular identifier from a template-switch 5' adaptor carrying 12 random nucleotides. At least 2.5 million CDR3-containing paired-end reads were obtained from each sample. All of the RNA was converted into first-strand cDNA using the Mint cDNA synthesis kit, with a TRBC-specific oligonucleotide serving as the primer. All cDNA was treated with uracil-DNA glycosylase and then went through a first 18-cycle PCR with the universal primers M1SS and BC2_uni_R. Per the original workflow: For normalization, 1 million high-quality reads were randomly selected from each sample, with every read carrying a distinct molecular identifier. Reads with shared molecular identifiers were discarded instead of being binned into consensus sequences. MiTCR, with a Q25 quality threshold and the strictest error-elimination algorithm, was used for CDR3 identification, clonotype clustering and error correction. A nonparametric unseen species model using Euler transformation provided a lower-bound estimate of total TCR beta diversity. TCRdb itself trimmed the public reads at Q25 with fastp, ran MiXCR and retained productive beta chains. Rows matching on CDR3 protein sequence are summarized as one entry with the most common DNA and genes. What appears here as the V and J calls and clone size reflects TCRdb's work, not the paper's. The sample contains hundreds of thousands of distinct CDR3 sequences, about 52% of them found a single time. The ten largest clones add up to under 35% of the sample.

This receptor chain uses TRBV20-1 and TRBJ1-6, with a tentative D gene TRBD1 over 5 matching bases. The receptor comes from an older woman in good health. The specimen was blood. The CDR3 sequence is CSASSEGSLGSRSPLHF. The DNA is TGCAGTGCTAGCTCAGAGGGGAGTCTAGGTAGTAGGTCACCCCTCCACTTT.